This T cell receptor (beta chain) derives from a study of blood T cell repertoires in COVID-19. Overall study: The United States, Italy and Spain supplied acute and convalescent COVID-19 samples. In each case, the material was cDNA or gDNA derived from T cells, B-cell-depleted T cells, or PBMCs.

Original analysis: Amplification of reference gene primers was used by the study to estimate nucleated cell counts. Profiled with immunoSEQ multiplex PCR; TCRdb holds only in-frame clones, not every one. V, J and clone size were drawn from that table, and D and trimming were deduced from the DNA. This sample yields around 140,000 clones, of which 87% are seen a single time; over 0.85% belongs to the top ten. After removal of 6 bases from V and 7 bases from J, the junction contained 7 bases not matched to a gene. Looked up from germline, CDR1 is MNHNY and CDR2 is SVGAGI (reference sequence). The length of the CDR3 is 13 residues.

The sample consisted of peripheral blood. The source of this sequence is a woman aged 45 to 65 with acute or convalescent COVID-19. The V gene is TRBV6-6, the J gene TRBJ2-7; 9 bases line up with TRBD1. The CDR3 loop is CASSRGTGWEQYF. CDR3 in DNA: TGTGCCAGCAGCCGCGGGACAGGGTGGGAGCAGTACTTC.